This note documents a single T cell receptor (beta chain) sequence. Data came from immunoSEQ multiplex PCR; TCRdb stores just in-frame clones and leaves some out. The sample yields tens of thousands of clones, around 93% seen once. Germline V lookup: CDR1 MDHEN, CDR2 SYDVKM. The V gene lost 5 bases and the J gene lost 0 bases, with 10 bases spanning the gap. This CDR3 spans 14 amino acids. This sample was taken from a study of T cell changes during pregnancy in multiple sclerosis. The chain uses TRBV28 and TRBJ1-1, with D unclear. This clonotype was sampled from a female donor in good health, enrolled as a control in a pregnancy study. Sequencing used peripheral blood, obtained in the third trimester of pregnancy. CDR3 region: CASSPGSMNTEAFF. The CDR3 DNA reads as TGTGCCAGCAGTCCGGGATCCATGAACACTGAAGCTTTCTTT.